Listed here is a single T cell receptor (beta chain). Its antigen is not known. The data originate from a study of shared clonotypes between healthy human individuals. The repertoire was sequenced with immunoSEQ multiplex PCR; TCRdb's copy has only in-frame clones and lacks some. The sample has 2 million to 2.5 million clones; 80% to 95% are singletons. General study findings and limits: In having few donors, the study represented limited genetic and exposure-history diversity. Estimated richness values were generally larger in naive subsets than in memory subsets. Sampling used blood alone; tissue repertoires probably differ. Roughly 4.6% of naive CD4 clonotypes were common to a few donors.

CDR3 length equals 17 residues. V trimming: 5 bases; J trimming: 3 bases; junction bases outside the gene matches: 16. Germline V CDR1 and CDR2: SEHNR, FQNEAQ (reference sequence). This sequence originates from a man aged 18 to 30 in good health. Some clones in this sample may be carry-over from other donors' samples. The chain recombines TRBV7-9 with TRBJ2-7, with 7 bases lining up with TRBD1. Specimen: naive CD4+ T cells from PBMCs. Noted subset: CD45RA+ positively selected. The CDR3 region has the DNA TGTGCCAGCAGCCTACGGACAGGATCCAACTACTTCTACGAGCAGTACTTC. It yields the protein CASSLRTGSNYFYEQYF. The variable domain in full, completed from reference TRBV7-9 and TRBJ2-7, reads DTGVSQNPRHKITKRGQNVTFRCDPISEHNRLYWYRQTLGQGPEFLTYFQNEAQLEKSRLLSDRFSAERPKGSFSTLEIQRTEQGDSAMYLCASSLRTGSNYFYEQYFGPGTRLTVT.